This T cell receptor beta chain was profiled in a study of blood T cell repertoires in COVID-19. Study details: Material from acute and convalescent COVID-19 was sourced from the United States, Italy and Spain.

Followed longitudinally, the Seattle patients had been enrolled during active infection. Germline V gives CDR1 ENHRY, CDR2 SYGVKD. V was cut by 5 bases and J by 0 bases, with 13 bases left in between. The CDR3 is 15 residues long. Sequenced by immunoSEQ multiplex PCR; TCRdb stores in-frame clones only, minus some. The sample includes approximately 150,000 clones, over 75% of them seen just once. V is TRBV10-3 and J is TRBJ1-2; D remains ambiguous. The sequencing sample was made of peripheral blood. This TCR derives from a man younger than 35 with COVID-19, enrolled during active disease. The CDR3 DNA sequence: TGTGCCATCAGTTACGGACTCCCTGCTAACTATGGCTACACCTTC. Amino acid sequence: CAISYGLPANYGYTF.